This TCR beta chain was identified in a study of cytotoxic CD8 clonotypes in ibrutinib-treated CLL. Study information: In all, under twelve patients were relapsed/refractory, roughly 15 were treatment-naive and roughly 18 were IGHV unmutated. By median around 69 months, approximately 12 had progressed and around 14 stayed remitted; responses had been 2 complete and approximately 24 partial.

Profiled with immunoSEQ multiplex PCR; TCRdb holds only in-frame clones, not every one. The sample has some 200,000 clones, roughly 79% seen once. CDR3 length: 18 residues. The junction had 14 bases not matched to a gene; V was cut back by 2 bases and J by 3 bases. Germline V gene sequence: CDR1 SGHTA, CDR2 FQGTGA. About 2 micrograms of genomic DNA, which was extracted from cryopreserved PBMCs, served as the material used for the TCR beta libraries. The sequence derives from a human donor with chronic lymphocytic leukemia. Sequencing used PBMCs, obtained after 12 months of ibrutinib treatment. The V call is TRBV7-3, the J call TRBJ2-7; TRBD2 aligns across 9 bases. The CDR3, as DNA: TGTGCCAGCAGCTTAGATATCACTAGCGGGCGACTGATCTACGAGCAGTACTTC. It yields the protein CASSLDITSGRLIYEQYF.